The 9 T cell receptor beta chains listed next were all sequenced from one sample in a study of T cells in Graves' hyperthyroidism and ophthalmopathy. Amplified regions were TCR beta CDR3 sequences from RNA transcripts. HTBI primers were the set used in a first-round RT-PCR of the TCR CDR3. TCRdb processed the multiplex PCR reads anew with MiXCR; each CDR3 protein has one entry. The table includes over 350,000 distinct CDR3 sequences, around 15% detected once. Sequenced sample: blood. The origin of the receptors is a man aged 45-60 years with Graves' ophthalmopathy.

The rearrangement links TRBV20-1 to TRBJ2-2; 7 bases agree with TRBD1. The germline gives CDR1 DFQATT, CDR2 SNEGSKA (reference sequence). The CDR3 contains 14 residues. J was trimmed by 4 bases and V by 5 bases; bases with no gene match: 7. In nucleotides, the CDR3 is TGCAGTGCTTACGCCGGACAGGCCACCGGGGAGCTGTTTTTT. Amino acid sequence: CSAYAGQATGELFF.

This clonotype was counted at least ten times. The chain employs TRBV20-1 and TRBJ2-5; TRBD2 agrees at 7 bases. The CDR3 length is 14 residues. V lost 4 bases and J lost 5; bases outside the gene matches: 10. Per germline, CDR1 DFQATT and CDR2 SNEGSKA (reference sequence). The DNA for the CDR3 is TGCAGTGCTATGGCGCGGGAGAGTTTGGAGACCCAGTACTTC. It yields the protein CSAMARESLETQYF.

The chain employs TRBV6-1 and TRBJ1-1; 8 bases line up with TRBD1. The CDR3 consists of 14 residues. Germline V gene sequence: CDR1 MNHNS, CDR2 SASEGT. The ends lost 5 bases at V and 4 bases at J; junction bases unmatched: 6. CDR3 region: CASSQIRGLTEAFF. The CDR3 bases are TGTGCCAGCAGTCAGATCAGGGGGCTCACTGAAGCTTTCTTT.

At least ten counts were recorded for this clonotype. This CDR3 reads CSVAATNGNTEAFF. As DNA, the CDR3 is TGCAGCGTTGCCGCGACAAACGGGAACACTGAAGCTTTCTTT. V and J are TRBV29-1 and TRBJ1-1; D is unclear. The CDR3 has 14 residues. In germline, CDR1 is SQVTM, CDR2 ANQGSEA. Trimming left V 4 bases short and J 1 base short, with 13 bases between. Filled out from reference TRBV29-1 and TRBJ1-1, the complete variable domain reads SAVISQKPSRDICQRGTSLTIQCQVDSQVTMMFWYRQQPGQSLTLIATANQGSEATYESGFVIDKFPISRPNLTFSTLTVSNMSPEDSSIYLCSVAATNGNTEAFFGQGTRLTVV.

This clonotype was seen at least ten times. The chain recombines TRBV18 with TRBJ2-3; 10 nucleotides line up with TRBD2. The CDR3 contains 16 residues. CDR1 is KGHSH, CDR2 LQKENI, per germline. The V segment lost 1 base and the J segment 5 bases; nucleotides outside the gene matches: 6. CDR3 sequence: CASSPLTSGMRDTQYF. The DNA of the CDR3 is TGTGCCAGCTCACCACTCACTAGCGGGATGAGAGATACGCAGTATTTT.

This chain connects TRBV28 to TRBJ1-2; the D gene is possibly TRBD1 (5 bases). The CDR3 contains 14 residues. Germline CDR1 and CDR2: MDHEN and SYDVKM. Trimming stripped 5 bases from V and 1 base from J, with 11 bases between. The DNA for the CDR3 is TGTGCCAGCAGTGGGACGCGTCGTAACTATGGCTACACCTTC. Translating gives CASSGTRRNYGYTF.

This clonotype was detected ten times or more. This chain links TRBV18 with TRBJ2-5; D gene uncertain. V dropped 0 bases and J dropped 3 bases, with 8 bases sitting between them. Germline V lookup: CDR1 KGHSH, CDR2 LQKENI. This CDR3 is 14 amino acids long. CDR3 sequence: CASSPPRIKETQYF. CDR3 bases: TGTGCCAGCTCACCACCGAGGATTAAAGAGACCCAGTACTTC. The whole variable domain, remainder taken from reference TRBV18 and TRBJ2-5, is NAGVMQNPRHLVRRRGQEARLRCSPMKGHSHVYWYRQLPEEGLKFMVYLQKENIIDESGMPKERFSAEFPKEGPSILRIQQVVRGDSAAYFCASSPPRIKETQYFGPGTRLLVL.

This clonotype was seen only once. The chain has TRBV6-1 and TRBJ1-2; the match to TRBD1 covers 9 bases. J was trimmed by 6 bases and V by 6 bases; bases with no gene match: 8. Germline-derived CDR1 and CDR2 are MNHNS and SASEGT. The CDR3 is made up of 14 amino acids. CDR3 sequence (DNA): TGTGCCAGCAGCCAAGGGACAGGGTGGAATGGCTACACCTTC. This gives the protein CASSQGTGWNGYTF.

V usage is TRBV20-1 and J usage is TRBJ2-1; 13 nucleotides agree with TRBD2. Germline lookup yields CDR1 DFQATT and CDR2 SNEGSKA (reference sequence). The J segment lost 8 bases and the V segment lost 5 bases, leaving 9 bases of the junction unmatched. This CDR3 spans 15 amino acids. The CDR3: CSARQLAGGPHEQFF. For the CDR3, the DNA is TGCAGTGCTCGTCAACTAGCGGGAGGGCCGCATGAGCAGTTCTTC.